The sequence of this TCR beta chain was determined in a study of T cell responses to AZD1222 COVID-19 vaccine. Notes on the study in general: Spike-specific TCR breadth and depth grew following two AZD1222 doses. Sampled repertoires all dated from after the peak T cell response. Vaccine-associated CD4 TCRs spanned spike, dominant at 160-218 and 743-854. Nearly half of unique spike-specific TCRs reportedly avoided B.1.351 and B.1.1.7 mutated regions.

Germline CDR1 reads LNHDA; CDR2 reads SQIVND (reference sequence). This CDR3 region has 15 residues. Trimming removed 6 bases at V and 3 bases at J, with 15 bases between. Comment on this clone: Antigen specificity is unknown.

Profiled with immunoSEQ multiplex PCR; TCRdb holds only in-frame clones, not every one. The sample records roughly 77,000 clones, more than 90% being singletons. This TCR derives from an adult who received the AZD1222 COVID-19 vaccine. This chain connects TRBV19 to TRBJ1-5; D gene ambiguous. The sample in question was peripheral blood, obtained 28 days after the second AZD1222 dose. CDR3 region: CASSGRQSPNQPQHF. The CDR3 region has the DNA TGTGCCAGTAGCGGTCGCCAGAGCCCCAATCAGCCCCAGCATTTT.